Shown below are 30 T cell receptor beta chains from a single sample sequenced in a study of beta chain features in type 1 diabetes. The antigens these receptors bind are not known. Study-wide results and caveats: Type 1 diabetes patients had TCRB CDR3s that were shorter (moderately but significantly so) in all four CD4+ subsets.

The entirety of the isolated RNA underwent reverse transcription, so expressed TCRB transcripts were sequenced. The assay was immunoSEQ multiplex PCR, and TCRdb's table has in-frame clones only and misses some. The table has 330,000 or so clones, over 9.5% seen once; the top ten hold 0.0085% to 0.012%. The sequenced material came from naive CD4+ T cells from blood. Receptors were obtained from a woman aged 18-35 years with type 1 diabetes.

This chain connects TRBV29-1 to TRBJ2-5; TRBD2 matches at 9 bases. Trimming at V came to 4 bases and at J to 5 bases, leaving 8 bases not matched to a gene. The CDR3 extends over 14 amino acids. CDR1 is SQVTM, CDR2 ANQGSEA, per germline. CDR3 in amino acids: CSVVGGRAGETQYF. The CDR3 coding sequence is TGCAGCGTTGTCGGCGGGAGGGCCGGGGAGACCCAGTACTTC.

This sequence joins TRBV5-6 and TRBJ1-1, with TRBD1 matching over 8 bases. The CDR3 is 15 residues long. V trimming: 3 bases; J trimming: 7 bases; junction bases outside the gene matches: 11. The germline gives CDR1 SGHDT, CDR2 YYEEEE. The CDR3 DNA reads as TGTGCCAGCAGCTCCGAACAGGGGGGGAAGGTTGAAGCTTTCTTT. Its protein is CASSSEQGGKVEAFF.

This rearrangement joins TRBV29-1 to TRBJ2-1, with D hard to call. V was cut by 4 bases and J by 7 bases, with 8 bases left in between. Germline CDR1 is SQVTM and CDR2 is ANQGSEA. The CDR3 is 11 residues long. The CDR3 loop reads CSVGRLNEQFF. CDR3 bases: TGCAGCGTTGGGCGGCTGAATGAGCAGTTCTTC.

This clone was observed a few times. CDR3 sequence reads: CASSLGRGSTEAFF. Written as DNA, the CDR3 is TGTGCCAGCAGCTTGGGTAGGGGGAGCACTGAAGCTTTCTTT. The rearrangement joins TRBV7-9 to TRBJ1-1; a weak D match, TRBD1 (6 bases). There are 14 residues in the CDR3. CDR1 and CDR2 (germline): SEHNR, FQNEAQ (reference sequence). V was clipped by 3 bases and J by 4 bases, with 12 bases between them. Looking up the rest from reference TRBV7-9 and TRBJ1-1 gives the full variable domain: DTGVSQNPRHKITKRGQNVTFRCDPISEHNRLYWYRQTLGQGPEFLTYFQNEAQLEKSRLLSDRFSAERPKGSFSTLEIQRTEQGDSAMYLCASSLGRGSTEAFFGQGTRLTVV.

In this sample, this clone turned up a few times. This rearrangement joins TRBV5-1 to TRBJ2-3, with D perhaps matching TRBD1 (6 bases). Trimming removed 4 bases at V and 0 bases at J, with 15 bases between. Germline V gene lookup returns CDR1 SGHRS and CDR2 YFSETQ. The CDR3 contains 16 residues. The CDR3 DNA sequence: TGCGCCAGCAGCCCAGGACAGCTCCTTAGCACAGATACGCAGTATTTT. It encodes CASSPGQLLSTDTQYF.

The genes are TRBV10-3 and TRBJ1-4; D remains unclear. Germline V gene sequence: CDR1 ENHRY, CDR2 SYGVKD. Trimming took off 4 bases at V and 5 bases at J, with 11 bases between the two ends. The CDR3 consists of 14 residues. CDR3 sequence reads: CAISGGQPNEKLFF. The CDR3 DNA follows: TGTGCCATCAGTGGAGGGCAGCCGAATGAAAAACTGTTTTTT.

The CDR3 DNA follows: TGTGCCAGCAGCCCCCGGGGACTAGCGGGTCGGACCCAGTACTTC. Its translation: CASSPRGLAGRTQYF. V usage is TRBV9 and J usage is TRBJ2-5, with TRBD2 matching over 12 bases. Germline trimming cut 4 bases from V and 7 bases from J; bases unmatched to any gene: 8. The length of the CDR3 is 15 residues. Germline CDR1 SGDLS, CDR2 YYNGEE.

The chain combines TRBV7-9 with TRBJ2-7, with D possibly TRBD1 on 6 matching bases. Germline V gene sequence: CDR1 SEHNR, CDR2 FQNEAQ (reference sequence). The CDR3 length is 12 residues. Deletions cut 5 bases from V and 6 bases from J, with 11 bases between. The CDR3: CASSRTVFEQYF. The CDR3, as DNA: TGTGCCAGCAGCCGGACAGTATTCGAGCAGTACTTC.

This clone was observed a few times. The chain has TRBV7-9 and TRBJ1-5, with 7 bases fitting TRBD1. The CDR3 extends over 15 amino acids. Losses at the gene ends were 3 bases for V and 6 bases for J; bases not matched to a gene: 8. Germline CDR1 and CDR2: SEHNR and FQNEAQ (reference sequence). The CDR3 region has the DNA TGTGCCAGCAGCTTGGGGGGACAGTGGGGTCAGCCCCAGCATTTT. Translating it yields CASSLGGQWGQPQHF.

The gene calls are TRBV2 and TRBJ2-7; tentatively, D is TRBD1 (5 bases). V was cut by 6 bases and J by 1 base, with 16 bases left in between. This CDR3 is 15 amino acids long. Germline V gives CDR1 SNHLY, CDR2 FYNNEI. In DNA form, the CDR3 reads TGTGCCAGCAGGGTAGTGGGGCGCAGGTCCTACGAGCAGTACTTC. Residues: CASRVVGRRSYEQYF.

There are a few counts of this clone. The rearrangement joins TRBV11-2 to TRBJ2-5; weak D call: TRBD2 (6 bases). The CDR3 runs 14 residues. Per germline, CDR1 SGHAT and CDR2 FQNNGV. V was cut by 5 bases and J by 5 bases, with 15 bases left in between. CDR3 nucleotides: TGTGCCAGCAGCCGGCGGGGACCGGAGGAGACCCAGTACTTC. Its translation is CASSRRGPEETQYF.

The chain combines TRBV7-2 with TRBJ2-7; D is unresolved. V dropped 3 bases and J dropped 1 base, with 13 bases sitting between them. Germline V CDR1 and CDR2: SGHTA, FQGNSA. This CDR3 contains 15 residues. The CDR3 DNA is TGTGCCAGCAGCTTTATGGCCGTACAGTCCTACGAGCAGTACTTC. As protein: CASSFMAVQSYEQYF.

This clone has a handful of counts. The DNA for the CDR3 is TGTGCCAGCAGCTTGTTATCCAGGGGGGACTATGGCTACACCTTC. Amino acid sequence: CASSLLSRGDYGYTF. The genes are TRBV5-4 and TRBJ1-2, with 7 bases fitting TRBD1. CDR3 length equals 15 residues. Germline trimming cut 1 base from V and 3 bases from J; bases unmatched to any gene: 6. The V gene's germline CDR1 is SGHNT and CDR2 YYREEE (reference sequence).

The chain carries TRBV5-4 and TRBJ2-2, with D maybe TRBD1 (6 bases). Germline loops: CDR1 SGHNT, CDR2 YYREEE (reference sequence). This CDR3 spans 14 amino acids. V gave up 0 bases and J gave up 6 bases, with 9 bases separating them. CDR3 amino acids: CASSLGTVAGELFF. CDR3 coding DNA: TGTGCCAGCAGCTTGGGGACAGTTGCCGGGGAGCTGTTTTTT.

The chain couples TRBV11-2 to TRBJ2-7; 8 bases line up with TRBD1. The CDR3 runs 15 residues. The V and J ends lost 5 bases and 0 bases, in that order; junction bases with no gene match: 6. Germline values: CDR1 SGHAT, CDR2 FQNNGV. The CDR3 DNA is TGTGCCAGCAGCCTCGGGACAGGACTCTCCTACGAGCAGTACTTC. Amino acids: CASSLGTGLSYEQYF.

The V call is TRBV7-2, the J call TRBJ2-5, with 8 positions matching TRBD1. The germline gives CDR1 SGHTA, CDR2 FQGNSA. There are 13 residues in the CDR3. V shed 6 bases, J shed 4 bases, and the junction held 4 bases outside the gene matches. The CDR3 DNA sequence: TGTGCCAGCAGGCAGGGGGCACGAGAGACCCAGTACTTC. This encodes CASRQGARETQYF.

There are a few counts of this clone. The J gene is TRBJ1-1, the V gene TRBV7-3; D ambiguous. Germline lookup yields CDR1 SGHTA and CDR2 FQGTGA. V was pared by 7 bases and J by 1 base, with 13 bases between. This CDR3 contains 14 residues. CDR3: CASTPTAGNTEAFF. The CDR3 DNA sequence: TGTGCCAGCACCCCCACGGCGGGGAACACTGAAGCTTTCTTT.

This clone was counted only a few times. In DNA, the CDR3 is TGTGCCATCAAGGGGGTGAGCACAGATACGCAGTATTTT. Its translation is CAIKGVSTDTQYF. V and J are TRBV10-3 and TRBJ2-3, with TRBD1 as a possible D gene (6 bases). The CDR3 loop spans 13 amino acids. Germline CDR1 reads ENHRY; CDR2 reads SYGVKD. V was trimmed by 7 bases and J by 0 bases, leaving 8 bases between them.

This clone has more than one count but fewer than ten. This chain connects TRBV11-2 to TRBJ2-3; TRBD1 matches at 7 bases. CDR3 length equals 16 residues. V gave up 4 bases and J gave up 4 bases; unmatched junction bases: 11. The germline V gene has CDR1 SGHAT and CDR2 FQNNGV. In DNA form, the CDR3 reads TGTGCCAGCAGCTGGGGTAGGGGGCGCAGGCCAGATACGCAGTATTTT. Protein product: CASSWGRGRRPDTQYF.

This clone was seen a few times. The chain uses TRBV7-6 and TRBJ1-4, with 7 bases matching TRBD1. This CDR3 spans 15 amino acids. With 5 bases clipped from V and 3 bases from J, the junction kept 6 bases outside the gene matches. In germline, CDR1 is SGHVS, CDR2 FNYEAQ. CDR3 nucleotides: TGTGCCAGCAGCCCAGGGGGGTTTGCTAATGAAAAACTGTTTTTT. Protein: CASSPGGFANEKLFF.

This clone turned up a few times. The V call is TRBV5-4, the J call TRBJ2-3; 8 nucleotides align to TRBD2. Germline-derived CDR1 and CDR2 are SGHNT and YYREEE (reference sequence). After removal of 4 bases from V and 1 base from J, the junction contained 8 bases not matched to a gene. CDR3 length: 16 residues. CDR3 amino acids: CASSTQTGGGTDTQYF. The CDR3 DNA follows: TGTGCCAGCAGCACTCAGACGGGGGGGGGCACAGATACGCAGTATTTT. The full variable domain, with the rest looked up from reference TRBV5-4 and TRBJ2-3, is ETGVTQSPTHLIKTRGQQVTLRCSSQSGHNTVSWYQQALGQGPQFIFQYYREEENGRGNFPPRFSGLQFPNYSSELNVNALELDDSALYLCASSTQTGGGTDTQYFGPGTRLTVL.

This clone has more than one count but fewer than ten. The J gene is TRBJ2-5, the V gene TRBV7-9; maybe TRBD1 (6 bases). The CDR3 is 15 amino acids. Germline V gives CDR1 SEHNR, CDR2 FQNEAQ (reference sequence). V was cut by 5 bases and J by 3 bases, with 16 bases left in between. CDR3 DNA sequence: TGTGCCAGCAGCCGGACCGGGACACGGGAAGAGACCCAGTACTTC. Amino acid sequence: CASSRTGTREETQYF.

This clone turned up a few times. The chain links TRBV19 to TRBJ1-1; 7 positions match TRBD1. The CDR3 length is 16 residues. The germline CDR1 and CDR2 sequences are LNHDA and SQIVND (reference sequence). After removal of 6 bases from V and 0 bases from J, the junction contained 10 bases not matched to a gene. The CDR3 here is CASSTDRRRVNTEAFF. Written as DNA, the CDR3 is TGTGCCAGTAGCACGGACAGGAGACGGGTGAACACTGAAGCTTTCTTT.

Details on this clone: One junction end disagrees with the germline gene, perhaps due to a read error. For the CDR3, the DNA is TGCGCCAGCAGCCAAGGACCGGGACAGGGGAACGCTGAAGCTTTCTTT. This gives the protein CASSQGPGQGNAEAFF. This rearrangement joins TRBV4-3 to TRBJ1-1, with 10 bases that match TRBD1. CDR1 is LGHNA and CDR2 is YSLEER in the germline V gene. CDR3 length: 16 residues.

The rearrangement links TRBV4-3 to TRBJ1-4; possibly TRBD1 for D (6 bases). Trimming removed 1 base from V and 4 bases from J, with 16 bases in between. The CDR3 covers 17 residues. Germline-derived CDR1 and CDR2 are LGHNA and YSLEER. CDR3: CASSQGGGAFINEKLFF. CDR3 sequence (DNA): TGCGCCAGCAGCCAAGGAGGGGGAGCTTTTATTAATGAAAAACTGTTTTTT.

This clone was counted between two and nine times. This chain links TRBV5-1 with TRBJ2-4; 9 nucleotides match TRBD1. In germline, CDR1 is SGHRS, CDR2 YFSETQ. V dropped 0 bases and J dropped 0; count of bases not matched to a gene: 13. This CDR3 region has 20 residues. CDR3 DNA: TGCGCCAGCAGCTTGGACCCCCACGGGACAGGGACCCTAGCCAAAAACATTCAGTACTTC. It yields the protein CASSLDPHGTGTLAKNIQYF.

The V and J genes are TRBV7-2 and TRBJ1-1; 8 bases align to TRBD1. Germline-derived CDR1 and CDR2 are SGHTA and FQGNSA. The CDR3 is made up of 14 amino acids. J was trimmed by 4 bases and V by 4 bases; bases with no gene match: 5. CDR3 coding DNA: TGTGCCAGCAGCTCGGGACAGGAGGGCACTGAAGCTTTCTTT. Amino acids: CASSSGQEGTEAFF.

The V call is TRBV10-3, the J call TRBJ2-7, with unresolved D. The ends were cut back, 6 bases at V and 0 bases at J, with 15 bases in the middle. The germline V gene has CDR1 ENHRY and CDR2 SYGVKD. The CDR3 is 15 residues long. CDR3 nucleotide sequence: TGTGCCATCAGGAGGAGCTCGGAGATCTCCTACGAGCAGTACTTC. Residues: CAIRRSSEISYEQYF.

This chain links TRBV5-1 with TRBJ1-4; D unclear. Per the germline V gene, CDR1 is SGHRS and CDR2 is YFSETQ. Deletions cut 2 bases from V and 8 bases from J, with 13 bases between. The CDR3 contains 14 residues. The CDR3 region has the DNA TGCGCCAGCAGCTTTCGGGATATGGACGAAAAACTGTTTTTT. It specifies CASSFRDMDEKLFF.

The J gene is TRBJ2-3, the V gene TRBV6-5; D is perhaps TRBD2 (6 bases). Trimming removed 5 bases from V and 4 bases from J, with 13 bases in between. The germline gives CDR1 MNHEY, CDR2 SVGAGI. This CDR3 contains 14 residues. CDR3 DNA: TGTGCCAGCAGTCTTCAACTAGCTTCAGATACGCAGTATTTT. This sequence encodes CASSLQLASDTQYF.